The rows below give T cell receptor beta chains drawn from one sample of a study of response to subunit inactivated influenza vaccine. One entry per CDR3 protein, called by TCRdb with MiXCR from the RT-PCR reads. The sample lists some 480,000 distinct CDR3 sequences; around 9.9% were seen once. Sequenced here: PBMCs from blood, sampled more than 35 days after vaccination. All receptors derive from a man between 50 and 59 years old who received an inactivated influenza vaccine. Both conserved end residues are part of each CDR3. A D gene is named only where the DNA matches it firmly. A row's size may be missing; if present it is once, few, many or a size class.

>TRBD1|TRBV20-1|15|TRBJ2-1|few
CSARDGQDPAMGQFF
TGCAGTGCTAGAGATGGACAGGACCCCGCTATGGGGCAGTTCTTC
>TRBD1|TRBV3-1|17|TRBJ2-7|few
CASSQDPGGQGAYEQYF
TGTGCCAGCAGCCAAGACCCCGGCGGACAGGGCGCCTACGAGCAGTACTTC
>-|TRBV4-2|16|TRBJ2-6|few
CASSLGWSSGANVLTF
TGTGCCAGCAGCCTGGGGTGGAGCTCTGGGGCCAACGTCCTGACTTTC
>TRBD2|TRBV4-2|16|TRBJ2-7|-
CASSQDPAGDFYEQYF
TGTGCCAGCAGCCAAGATCCAGCGGGGGACTTTTACGAGCAGTACTTC
>-|TRBV6-2/TRBV6-3|15|TRBJ1-1|many
CASSYRGAPNTEAFF
TGTGCCAGCAGTTACCGGGGGGCGCCGAACACTGAAGCTTTCTTT
>-|TRBV9|15|TRBJ1-3|few
CASSVAGGPGNTIYF
TGTGCCAGCAGCGTAGCGGGGGGGCCTGGAAACACCATATATTTT
>-|TRBV7-6|16|TRBJ2-7|-
CASSPYLEGSSYEQYF
TGTGCCAGCAGCCCCTATCTCGAGGGAAGCTCCTACGAGCAGTACTTC
>TRBD1|TRBV10-3|15|TRBJ1-2|-
CAISGGQGLNYGYTF
TGTGCCATCAGTGGGGGACAGGGGCTAAACTATGGCTACACCTTC
>-|TRBV29-1|14|TRBJ2-1|few
CSVRTGHGYNEQFF
TGCAGCGTCAGGACGGGGCATGGATACAATGAGCAGTTCTTC
>TRBD1|TRBV20-1|13|TRBJ2-5|-
CSARTGGMETQYF
TGCAGTGCCCGGACAGGAGGAATGGAGACCCAGTACTTC
>-|TRBV28|14|TRBJ1-4|-
CASSPASSREKLFF
TGTGCCAGCAGTCCGGCATCCTCAAGGGAAAAACTGTTTTTT
>-|TRBV2|13|TRBJ2-3|-
CASNLGSTDTQYF
TGTGCCAGCAATCTGGGTAGCACAGATACGCAGTATTTT
>TRBD1|TRBV6-5|13|TRBJ1-2|many
CASSNRDSGGYTF
TGTGCCAGCAGTAACCGGGACAGTGGTGGCTACACCTTC
>-|TRBV24-1|11|TRBJ2-1|many
CATSDLAEQFF
TGTGCCACCAGTGATTTGGCTGAGCAGTTCTTC
>TRBD2|TRBV27|14|TRBJ2-7|few
CASSLYLGGDEQYF
TGTGCCAGCAGTTTATATCTGGGGGGGGACGAGCAGTACTTC
>-|TRBV10-3|11|TRBJ2-4|-
CAIGDLNIQYF
TGTGCCATTGGGGACCTAAACATTCAGTACTTC
>-|TRBV20-1|12|TRBJ1-1|few
CSAGDTNTEAFF
TGCAGTGCTGGGGACACAAACACTGAAGCTTTCTTT
>TRBD2|TRBV7-2|15|TRBJ2-7|many
CASSLGRGGIYEQYF
TGTGCCAGCAGCTTAGGGCGGGGGGGGATCTACGAGCAGTACTTC